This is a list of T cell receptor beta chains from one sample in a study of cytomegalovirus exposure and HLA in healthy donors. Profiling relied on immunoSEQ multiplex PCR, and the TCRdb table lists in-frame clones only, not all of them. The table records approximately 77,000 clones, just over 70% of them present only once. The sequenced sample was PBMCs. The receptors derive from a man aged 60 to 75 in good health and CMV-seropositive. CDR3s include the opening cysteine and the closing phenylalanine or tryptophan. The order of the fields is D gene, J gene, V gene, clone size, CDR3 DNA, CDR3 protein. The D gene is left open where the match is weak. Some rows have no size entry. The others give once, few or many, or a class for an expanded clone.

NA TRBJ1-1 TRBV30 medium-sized TGTGCCTGGGGTCATGACAGTTCGAACACTGAAGCTTTCTTT CAWGHDSSNTEAFF
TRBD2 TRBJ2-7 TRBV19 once TGTGCCAGTAGCGGACTAGCGGACCCCTACGAGCAGTACTTC CASSGLADPYEQYF
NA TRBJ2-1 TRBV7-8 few TGTGCCAGCAGCCCGCTCGGAGCGGAGCAGTTCTTC CASSPLGAEQFF
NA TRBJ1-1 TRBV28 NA TGTGCCAGCATGGACAGCCTGAACACTGAAGCTTTCTTT CASMDSLNTEAFF
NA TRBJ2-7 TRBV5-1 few TGCGCCAGCAGCTTCGGTGGCTCCTACGAGCAGTACTTC CASSFGGSYEQYF
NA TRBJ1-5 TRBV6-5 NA TGTGCCAGCAGCCGGGGTCTTAGCAATCAGCCCCAGCATTTT CASSRGLSNQPQHF
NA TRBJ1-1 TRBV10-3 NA TGTGCCAGCAGCGGGGGAAACACTGAAGCTTTCTTT CASSGGNTEAFF
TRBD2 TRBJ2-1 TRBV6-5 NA TGTGCCAGCCAACCGGCCGGCGGGAGGGCATTTGAGCAGTTCTTC CASQPAGGRAFEQFF
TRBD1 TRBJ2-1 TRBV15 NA TGTGCCACCAGCAGAGTCCAGGGGGTCAATGAGCAGTTCTTC CATSRVQGVNEQFF
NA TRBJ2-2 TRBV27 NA TGTGCCAGCAGTGGCCGGGACTCCTACACCGGGGAGCTGTTTTTT CASSGRDSYTGELFF
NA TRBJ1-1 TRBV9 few TGTGCCAGCAGCGTAGGGTATAGCCCGAACACTGAAGCTTTCTTT CASSVGYSPNTEAFF
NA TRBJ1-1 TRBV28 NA TGTGCCAGCAGTTTGGGGCCGGGCACTGAAGCTTTCTTT CASSLGPGTEAFF
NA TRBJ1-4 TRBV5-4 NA TGTGCCAGCAGCTGGGGGACACCGGGAACTAATGAAAAACTGTTTTTT CASSWGTPGTNEKLFF
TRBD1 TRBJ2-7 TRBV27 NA TGTGCCAGCAGTTGGGACAGGGTGGCCGGCGAGCAGTACTTC CASSWDRVAGEQYF
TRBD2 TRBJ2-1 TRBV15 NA TGTGCCACCAGCAGAGGAGTAACCGGGACTAGAGATGAGCAGTTCTTC CATSRGVTGTRDEQFF
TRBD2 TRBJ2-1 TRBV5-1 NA TGCGCCAGCAGTTTGACTAGCGGGAGCCTCTACAATGAGCAGTTCTTC CASSLTSGSLYNEQFF
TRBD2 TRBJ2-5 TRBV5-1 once TGCGCCAGCAGCCTGAGCGGGGCCGCCCAAGAGACCCAGTACTTC CASSLSGAAQETQYF
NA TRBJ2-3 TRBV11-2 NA TGTGCCAGCAGCTTAGCAGGGGTGCCAGATACGCAGTATTTT CASSLAGVPDTQYF
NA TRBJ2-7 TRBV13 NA TGTGCCAGCAGCCCCCGGGGAGATCACGAGCAGTACTTC CASSPRGDHEQYF
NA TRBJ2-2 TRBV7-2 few TGTGCCAGCAGCTTATCGACAGGCAGGGAGCTGTTTTTT CASSLSTGRELFF
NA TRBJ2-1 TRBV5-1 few TGCGCCAGCAGCGCCACCGGGACTTTTAACAATGAGCAGTTCTTC CASSATGTFNNEQFF
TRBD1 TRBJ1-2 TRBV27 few TGTGCCAGCAGAACAGGGGGTTATGGCTACACCTTC CASRTGGYGYTF
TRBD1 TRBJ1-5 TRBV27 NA TGTGCCAGCAGTGCCGGGACAGGGGGTTCTCAGCCCCAGCATTTT CASSAGTGGSQPQHF
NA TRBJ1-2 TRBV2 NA TGTGCCAGCAGAATTTCTTCAGCGTCCGGCGGCTACACCTTC CASRISSASGGYTF
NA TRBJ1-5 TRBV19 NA TGTGCCAGTAGGCAGGGTGGGGGGAATAGCAATCAGCCCCAGCATTTT CASRQGGGNSNQPQHF
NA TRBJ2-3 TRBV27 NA TGTGCCAGCAGTTTACACGGGTCTATTCTCACAGATACGCAGTATTTT CASSLHGSILTDTQYF
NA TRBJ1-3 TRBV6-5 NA TGTGCCAGCAGTGATCGTCGGGACACCCTTTTT CASSDRRDTLF
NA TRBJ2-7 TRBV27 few TGTGCCAGCAGTTTTGTTTTAGGGGACGAGCAGTACTTC CASSFVLGDEQYF
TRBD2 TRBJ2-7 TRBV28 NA TGTGCCAGCAGTTTAGATGGTCTAGCGGGGCAACCCCCCCCCTACGAGCAGTACTTC CASSLDGLAGQPPPYEQYF
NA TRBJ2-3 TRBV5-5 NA TGTGCCAGCAGCTTGCGGAGTCGCGGCACTATTAGGGATACGCAGTATTTT CASSLRSRGTIRDTQYF
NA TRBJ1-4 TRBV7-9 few TGTGCCAGCAGCTTAGGCACAGGAGCAACTAATGAAAAACTGTTTTTT CASSLGTGATNEKLFF
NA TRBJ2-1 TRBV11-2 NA TGTGCCAGCAGCTTAGGGAGCTACAATGAGCAGTTCTTC CASSLGSYNEQFF
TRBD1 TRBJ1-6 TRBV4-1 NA TGCGCCAGCAGCTGGGACAGTCAAGTCTGGAATTCACCCCTCCACTTT CASSWDSQVWNSPLHF